Sequencing of this T cell receptor (beta chain) was carried out in a study of monozygotic twins with inflammatory bowel disease. Study-level findings and limits: Extra variability in the repertoires of patients may have come from differing immunosuppressive treatments. Cells of different T cell subtypes could not be told apart.

In regard to this clonotype: Its target is not known.

There are 13 residues in the CDR3. Germline loops: CDR1 MDHEN, CDR2 SYDVKM. The template switching step added UMIs that contained a 6-nucleotide sample barcode. Two nested PCRs, of roughly 16 and 10 cycles, processed TCRalpha and TCRbeta cDNA. From its re-call of the 5' RACE reads, TCRdb lists each CDR3 protein once, without DNA. The sample's table shows about 380,000 distinct CDR3 sequences. The chain links TRBV28 to TRBJ2-1. The receptor was isolated from a human donor with ulcerative colitis or Crohn's disease, or a healthy co-twin of an affected twin (not recorded which). Sequenced sample: blood. The CDR3 loop is CASRPSFYNEQFF. Supplemented by reference TRBV28 and TRBJ2-1, the full variable domain reads DVKVTQSSRYLVKRTGEKVFLECVQDMDHENMFWYRQDPGLGLRLIYFSYDVKMKEKGDIPEGYSVSREKKERFSLILESASTNQTSMYLCASRPSFYNEQFFGPGTRLTVL.